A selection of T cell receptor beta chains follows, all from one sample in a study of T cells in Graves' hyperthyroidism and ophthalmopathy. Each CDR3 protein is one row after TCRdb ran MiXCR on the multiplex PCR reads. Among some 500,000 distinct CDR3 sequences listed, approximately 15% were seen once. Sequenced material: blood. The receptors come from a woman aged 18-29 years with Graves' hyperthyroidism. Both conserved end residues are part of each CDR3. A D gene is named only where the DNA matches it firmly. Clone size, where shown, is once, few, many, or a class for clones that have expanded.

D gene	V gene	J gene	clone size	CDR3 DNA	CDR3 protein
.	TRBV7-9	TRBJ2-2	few	TGTGCCAGCAGCCCCGGCCGATCCACCGGGGAGCTGTTTTTT	CASSPGRSTGELFF
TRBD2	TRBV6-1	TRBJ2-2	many	TGTGCCAGCAGTGCCAGACTAGCGGGAGTGGTAAGCACCGGGGAGCTGTTTTTT	CASSARLAGVVSTGELFF
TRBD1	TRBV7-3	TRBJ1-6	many	TGTGCCAGCAGTCCGGGACAGCTTAATTCACCCCTCCACTTT	CASSPGQLNSPLHF
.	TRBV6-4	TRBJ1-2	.	TGTGCCAGCAGTGACTCGAAAGGGTCCCCTGGCTACACCTTC	CASSDSKGSPGYTF
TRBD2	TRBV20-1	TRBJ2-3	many	TGCAGTGCCTCAGACGGGGGGGGCGGACTCACAGATACGCAGTATTTT	CSASDGGGGLTDTQYF
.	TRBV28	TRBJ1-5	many	TGTGCCACCCCGGCGGGAGGGAGAGGGGATCAGCCCCAGCATTTT	CATPAGGRGDQPQHF
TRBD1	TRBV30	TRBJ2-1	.	TGTGCCGGACAGGGGATTTACAATGAGCAGTTCTTC	CAGQGIYNEQFF
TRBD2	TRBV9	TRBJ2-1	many	TGTGCCAGCAGCTCCGGGACTAGCGGGATCACCTACAATGAGCAGTTCTTC	CASSSGTSGITYNEQFF
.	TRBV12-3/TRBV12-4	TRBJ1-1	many	TGTGCCAGCAGTTTACATGTGATGGGCACTGAAGCTTTCTTT	CASSLHVMGTEAFF
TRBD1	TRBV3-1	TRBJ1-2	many	TGTGCCAGCAGCCAAGATGACCCGGACAGGGGGAATGGCTACACCTTC	CASSQDDPDRGNGYTF
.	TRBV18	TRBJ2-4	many	TGTGCCAGCTCACCAGGGGGTTGGTACAGAGACATTCAGTACTTC	CASSPGGWYRDIQYF
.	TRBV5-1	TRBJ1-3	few	TGCGCCAGCAGCCCGTCGCTTTCGTCGCTGCGGAACACCATATATTTT	CASSPSLSSLRNTIYF
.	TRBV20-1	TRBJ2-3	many	TGCAGTGCTCCTAATAGCGTTATTATGACAGATACGCAGTATTTT	CSAPNSVIMTDTQYF
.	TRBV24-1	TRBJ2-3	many	TGTGCCACCAGTGACCAGACCCACACAGATACGCAGTATTTT	CATSDQTHTDTQYF
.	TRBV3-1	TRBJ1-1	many	TGTGCCAGCAGCCAAGGGGGAGGGAGAGTTTTGACTGAAGCTTTCTTT	CASSQGGGRVLTEAFF
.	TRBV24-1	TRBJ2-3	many	TGTGCCACCAGTCACGGGACTCTGAAAGGCACAGATACGCAGTATTTT	CATSHGTLKGTDTQYF
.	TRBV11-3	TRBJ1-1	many	TGTGCCAGCAGCGTAGACAGTCGCACTGAAGCTTTCTTT	CASSVDSRTEAFF
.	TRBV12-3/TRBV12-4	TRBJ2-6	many	TGTGCCAGCAGCCCTACGAACAGGGCTTCTGGGGCCAACGTCCTGACTTTC	CASSPTNRASGANVLTF
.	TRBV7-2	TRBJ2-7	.	TGTGCCAGCAGCTCACTGGACTACTACGAGCAGTACTTC	CASSSLDYYEQYF
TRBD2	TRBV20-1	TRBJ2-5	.	TGCAGTGCTAGAGGGCTAGCGGGAGCCCAAGAGACCCAGTACTTC	CSARGLAGAQETQYF
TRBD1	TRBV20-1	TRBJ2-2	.	TGCAGTGCGCAGCCGCACAGGGGGCGTATGGGCGGGGAGCTGTTTTTT	CSAQPHRGRMGGELFF
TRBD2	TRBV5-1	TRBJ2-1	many	TGTGCCAGCAGTTTGGGAGGGTACAATGAGCAGTTCTTC	CASSLGGYNEQFF
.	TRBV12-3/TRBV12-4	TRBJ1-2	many	TGTGCCAGCAGCAAAGACAAATCCTATGGCTACACCTTC	CASSKDKSYGYTF
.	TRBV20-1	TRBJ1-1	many	TGCAGTGCTAGAGATGGGGGTTACACTGAAGCTTTCTTT	CSARDGGYTEAFF
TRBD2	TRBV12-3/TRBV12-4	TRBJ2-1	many	TGTGCCAGCAGTGGCAAGGGACTAGCGGCGAATGAGCAGTTCTTC	CASSGKGLAANEQFF
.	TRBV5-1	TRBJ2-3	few	TGCGCCAGCAGCCCCCTTTTCGCAGATACGCAGTATTTT	CASSPLFADTQYF
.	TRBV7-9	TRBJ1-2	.	TGTGCCAGCAGCTTATTAGGGGGAGAGAATGATGGCTACACCTTC	CASSLLGGENDGYTF
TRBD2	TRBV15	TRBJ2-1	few	TGTGCCACTAAACCCTTTAGCGGGAGCTCCTACAATGAGCAGTTCTTC	CATKPFSGSSYNEQFF
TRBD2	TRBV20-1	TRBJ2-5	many	TGCAGTGCTAGAAGGCGCGGGAGTGAGACCCAGTACTTC	CSARRRGSETQYF
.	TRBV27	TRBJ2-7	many	TGTGCCAGCTACCACATTTGGCAGGGAAAAGGCGAGCAGTACTTC	CASYHIWQGKGEQYF
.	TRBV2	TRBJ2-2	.	TGTGCCAGCAGTGGATCCGGGACTTCGAACACCGGGGAGCTGTTTTTT	CASSGSGTSNTGELFF
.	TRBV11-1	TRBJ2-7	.	TGTGCCAGCAGCCCAGGAGTCATATCCTACGAGCAGTACTTC	CASSPGVISYEQYF
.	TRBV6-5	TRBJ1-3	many	TGTGCCAGCAGTTACTCCATTGACGGTGGGGGAAACACCATATATTTT	CASSYSIDGGGNTIYF
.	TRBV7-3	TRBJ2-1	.	TGTGCCAGCAGCTTAACAGTGACCCGGAGCTCCTACAATGAGCAGTTCTTC	CASSLTVTRSSYNEQFF
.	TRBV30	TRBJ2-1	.	TGTGCCTGGGAGTCCCTTCGAAATGGGCAGTTCTTC	CAWESLRNGQFF
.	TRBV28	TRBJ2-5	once	TGTGCCAGCAGTTTACGTCAGGCTCGACAAGAGACCCAGTACTTC	CASSLRQARQETQYF
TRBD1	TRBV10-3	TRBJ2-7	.	TGTGCCATCAGTCTCAGGGGGTCGAGCTCCTACGAGCAGTACTTC	CAISLRGSSSYEQYF
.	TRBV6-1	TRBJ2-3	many	TGTGCCAGCAGTGACGGGCCAGCGGTAATCACAGATACGCAGTATTTT	CASSDGPAVITDTQYF